This entry features one T cell receptor (beta chain) sequence. Its specificity is unknown. Researchers grouped second doses given at about 4 or about 12 weeks into one pool. This sample is part of a study of T cell responses to AZD1222 COVID-19 vaccine. Study-wide points: Regions 160-218 and 743-854 held dominance among vaccine-associated CD4 TCRs, which spanned spike. Epitopes outside B.1.351 and B.1.1.7 mutated regions reportedly drew nearly half of spike TCRs.

TCRdb's copy holds only in-frame clones and misses some; the assay was immunoSEQ multiplex PCR. Among about 90,000 clones listed, around 85% were seen once. Looked up from germline, CDR1 is SGHTA and CDR2 is FQGTGA. The CDR3 is 15 residues long. V was trimmed by 2 bases and J by 7 bases, leaving 15 bases between them. The genes are TRBV7-3 and TRBJ2-1, with D possibly matching TRBD1 (6 bases). The clonotype was recovered from an adult who received the AZD1222 COVID-19 vaccine. The source was peripheral blood, collected 28 days after the second AZD1222 dose. Written as DNA, the CDR3 is TGTGCCAGCAGCTTAGAGGCGGCAGGGGCGAATGAGCAGTTCTTC. Its translation: CASSLEAAGANEQFF.